One TCR beta chain is described in this entry. A quantity of about 0.5 to 1 ug RNA underwent reverse transcription using random hexamers. One entry per CDR3 protein results from TCRdb running MiXCR on the immunoSEQ multiplex PCR reads. The table records around 230,000 distinct CDR3 sequences, 96% of them present only once. The source of the sample is a study of CD8 T cells in Susac syndrome. This CDR3 is 14 amino acids long. V lost 1 base, J lost 3 bases, and 10 bases lay in between. The sequenced sample was CD4+ T cells from PBMCs. V is TRBV12-3 or TRBV12-4 and J is TRBJ2-7, with D unresolved. This clonotype was obtained from a human donor with Susac syndrome. CDR3 protein: CASSLVGSRYEQYF. In DNA form, the CDR3 reads TGTGCCAGCAGTTTAGTTGGCTCTCGCTACGAGCAGTACTTC.